This TCR beta chain was documented in a study of lymphopenia after photon versus proton radiotherapy. Study-level points and caveats: After lymphocyte nadir, photon-treated repertoires showed oligoclonal expansion, especially CD8+ Temra. Post-nadir TCR diversity decline inversely tracked overall survival among those who died. Proton therapy kept repertoires fairly stable, unlike photons, which gained effector/memory cells. Only patients who died were analyzed for survival; proton advantage is unproven.

Sequenced by immunoSEQ multiplex PCR; TCRdb stores in-frame clones only, minus some. The sample carries approximately 7,500 clones, roughly nine tenths recorded once. This CDR3 region has 16 residues. Trimming took 2 bases from V and 2 from J, leaving 12 bases between them. The germline V gene encodes CDR1 SGHDN and CDR2 FVKESK. As to this clone: Its antigen is unknown.

Sequences were derived from peripheral blood, sampled from a patient treated with photon-based radiotherapy. The receptor was derived from a woman in her seventies with pancreatic cancer. V is TRBV14 and J is TRBJ2-2; D unclear. CDR3 sequence: CASSQNVGSNTGELFF. The CDR3 DNA reads as TGTGCCAGCAGCCAAAACGTCGGCAGTAACACCGGGGAGCTGTTTTTT. The complete variable domain, with remaining parts taken from reference TRBV14 and TRBJ2-2, reads EAGVTQFPSHSVIEKGQTVTLRCDPISGHDNLYWYRRVMGKEIKFLLHFVKESKQDESGMPNNRFLAERTGGTYSTLKVQPAELEDSGVYFCASSQNVGSNTGELFFGEGSRLTVL.